This T cell receptor beta chain was sequenced during a study of PD-1 blockade in classical Hodgkin lymphoma. Study-wide findings and caveats: Those achieving complete response showed baseline diversity like newly diagnosed patients. Healthy donors were reported to have higher baseline TCR diversity than newly diagnosed patients.

Germline-derived CDR1 and CDR2 are SGDLS and YYNGEE. After removal of 3 bases from V and 8 bases from J, the junction contained 5 bases not matched to a gene. The CDR3 runs 14 residues. This table comes from immunoSEQ multiplex PCR, and its TCRdb copy is limited to in-frame clones, with some not included. In the table there are 45,000 or so clones, approximately 70% of which are singletons. Remarks on this clone: The antigen remains unidentified. This sample also contains other DNA sequences that code for the same CDR3.

Brentuximab vedotin exposure varied among the patients, all of whom had relapsed after autologous stem cell transplantation. The chain has TRBV9 and TRBJ2-1; 10 bases fit TRBD1. Sample: peripheral blood mononuclear cells (PBMCs), taken at baseline. This TCR was recovered from a human donor with classical Hodgkin lymphoma. CDR3 sequence: CASSEWDRGDEQFF. CDR3 in DNA: TGTGCCAGCAGCGAATGGGACAGGGGCGATGAGCAGTTCTTC.